This entry lists 29 T cell receptor beta chains sequenced from one sample in a study of regulatory dendritic cells for organ transplantation. Their target antigens are unknown. The table came from immunoSEQ multiplex PCR; TCRdb's copy has only in-frame clones and leaves some out. The sample lists approximately 12,000 clones, around 62% occurring once. CFSE-labeled sorted T cells met regulatory or mature dendritic cells for under 6 days. Sequencing was performed on naive CD8+ T cells from blood cultured with dendritic cells. Regarding subset: CD45RA+ naive T cells. These receptors all come from a human donor in good health.

V gene TRBV12-5 combines with J gene TRBJ1-5, with a possible D match to TRBD1 (6 bases). The CDR3 spans 16 residues. Trimming took 5 bases from V and 4 from J, leaving 18 bases between them. The germline CDR1 and CDR2 sequences are LGHNT and FRNRAP. CDR3 DNA: TGTGCTAGTGGTGCCCAGGGCAGGGGAGTTAATCAGCCCCAGCATTTT. Protein product: CASGAQGRGVNQPQHF.

J is TRBJ2-1 and V is TRBV6-5, with 7 bases matching TRBD1. Germline CDR1 reads MNHEY; CDR2 reads SVGAGI. V shed 6 bases and J 7 bases; nucleotides not matched to a gene: 9. The CDR3 length is 14 residues. DNA for the CDR3: TGTGCCAGCAGAGCCCGGGACAGATTTAATGAGCAGTTCTTC. Protein: CASRARDRFNEQFF.

This clone appeared a few times. The chain has TRBV11-3 and TRBJ1-1; D call uncertain. The CDR3 consists of 13 residues. V lost 5 bases and J 6 bases, leaving 13 bases between the germline ends. From germline, CDR1 is SGHNT and CDR2 YENEEA. CDR3 in DNA: TGTGCCAGCAGCCCGCCCATCGGGTCTGAAGCTTTCTTT. This sequence encodes CASSPPIGSEAFF.

This sequence joins TRBV9 and TRBJ1-2; possibly TRBD1 for D (6 bases). The CDR3 length is 13 residues. CDR1 and CDR2 from the germline V gene are SGDLS and YYNGEE. Trimming took 4 bases from V and 3 from J, leaving 10 bases between them. The CDR3 DNA sequence: TGTGCCAGCAGCACGACAGGCGACTATGGCTACACCTTC. This gives the protein CASSTTGDYGYTF.

J is TRBJ2-2 and V is TRBV9; the match to TRBD2 covers 8 bases. CDR3 length equals 15 residues. V was clipped by 0 bases and J by 4 bases; unmatched bases: 2. Looked up from germline, CDR1 is SGDLS and CDR2 is YYNGEE. This CDR3 is CASSVAGGSTGELFF. CDR3 sequence (DNA): TGTGCCAGCAGCGTAGCGGGGGGGTCCACCGGGGAGCTGTTTTTT.

The count of this clone is one. V usage is TRBV19 and J usage is TRBJ2-7; TRBD1 agrees at 11 bases. The CDR3 totals 14 residues. The junction had 4 bases not matched to a gene; V was cut back by 7 bases and J by 2 bases. Germline V gene data show CDR1 as LNHDA and CDR2 as SQIVND (reference sequence). The CDR3 DNA follows: TGTGCCAGTACCCCGGGACAGGGGGCCTACGAGCAGTACTTC. Protein product: CASTPGQGAYEQYF.

CDR3 sequence (DNA): TGTGCCAGCAGTGAGTCCGGCAGGGGGCCCGAAAAACTGTTTTTT. Translating gives CASSESGRGPEKLFF. The chain couples TRBV2 to TRBJ1-4; 8 positions agree with TRBD1. Germline V CDR1 and CDR2: SNHLY, FYNNEI. Germline trimming cut 3 bases from V and 8 bases from J; bases unmatched to any gene: 8. The CDR3 length is 15 residues.

The V call is TRBV5-1, the J call TRBJ1-1; tentative D call: TRBD1 (5 bases). The V gene's germline CDR1 is SGHRS and CDR2 YFSETQ. Between the trimmed V and J ends, which lost 4 bases and 5 bases, there was a span of 15 bases. This CDR3 has 14 amino acids. The CDR3 bases are TGCGCCAGCAGCGTGGGTGGTGGGGGGACTGAAGCTTTCTTT. Encoded protein: CASSVGGGGTEAFF.

The chain links TRBV19 to TRBJ2-7, with D tentatively TRBD1 (5 bases). V lost 5 bases and J lost 1, with 15 bases in between. The CDR3 contains 15 residues. Germline V CDR1 and CDR2: LNHDA, SQIVND (reference sequence). The CDR3 DNA reads as TGTGCCAGTAGTGTGGGGCAGGATAGTTCCTACGAGCAGTACTTC. As protein: CASSVGQDSSYEQYF.

The chain uses TRBV11-3 and TRBJ2-5, with D possibly being TRBD1 (6 bases). The CDR3 consists of 16 residues. The V end lost 6 bases, the J end lost 0 bases, and 17 bases lay between the germline ends. The germline CDR1 and CDR2 sequences are SGHNT and YENEEA. The DNA for the CDR3 is TGTGCCAGCAGTTCCCCGGGACAATGGTACCAAGAGACCCAGTACTTC. Translation: CASSSPGQWYQETQYF.

In its sample, this clone was seen once. The chain couples TRBV18 to TRBJ1-1; D not certain. CDR1 is KGHSH, CDR2 LQKENI, per germline. The V end lost 0 bases, the J end lost 9 bases, and 14 bases lay between the germline ends. The CDR3 runs 14 residues. The CDR3 nucleotides read TGTGCCAGCTCACCACCGGAGGACCCTCACAAAGCTTTCTTT. Residues: CASSPPEDPHKAFF.

V gene TRBV5-8 combines with J gene TRBJ2-1, with D possibly being TRBD2 (6 bases). There are 12 residues in the CDR3. Germline CDR1 is SGHTS and CDR2 is YDEGEE. Trimming stripped 8 bases from V and 8 bases from J, with 14 bases between. This chain's CDR3 is CASKGLSHEQFF. The DNA for the CDR3 is TGTGCCAGTAAGGGACTTTCCCATGAGCAGTTCTTC.

This clone was detected a few times. The chain combines TRBV9 with TRBJ1-1, with a possible D match to TRBD1 (5 bases). Germline-derived CDR1 and CDR2 are SGDLS and YYNGEE. With 2 bases removed from V and 7 bases from J, the gap between germline ends came to 6 bases. The CDR3 totals 11 residues. CDR3 coding DNA: TGTGCCAGCAGCGTCAGGGTTGAAGCTTTCTTT. It yields the protein CASSVRVEAFF. Using reference TRBV9 and TRBJ1-1 for the parts outside the CDR3, the full variable domain is DSGVTQTPKHLITATGQRVTLRCSPRSGDLSVYWYQQSLDQGLQFLIQYYNGEERAKGNILERFSAQQFPDLHSELNLSSLELGDSALYFCASSVRVEAFFGQGTRLTVV.

V is TRBV11-3 and J is TRBJ2-1; 12 bases are shared with TRBD1. This CDR3 region has 16 residues. V lost 5 bases, J lost 7 bases, and 9 bases stayed unmatched. Per germline, CDR1 SGHNT and CDR2 YENEEA. The DNA of the CDR3 is TGTGCCAGCAGCCTGCCGGGGACAGGGGGCTCAAATGAGCAGTTCTTC. The encoded protein is CASSLPGTGGSNEQFF.

CDR3 region: CASSPSELGGTYEQYF. DNA for the CDR3: TGCGCCAGCAGCCCGTCGGAGTTGGGGGGGACCTACGAGCAGTACTTC. The chain uses TRBV4-1 and TRBJ2-7; the match to TRBD2 covers 7 bases. Trimming cost V 4 bases and J 2 bases; bases outside gene matches: 11. The germline V gene encodes CDR1 MGHRA and CDR2 YSYEKL. The CDR3 is made up of 16 amino acids.

The gene calls are TRBV5-1 and TRBJ2-5, with 7 bases fitting TRBD2. Trimming took 4 bases from V and 5 from J; bases not matched to a gene: 8. This CDR3 is built from 14 residues. CDR1 and CDR2 (germline): SGHRS, YFSETQ. In DNA, the CDR3 is TGCGCCAGCAGCGTTGGGGGGGGTCTTGAGACCCAGTACTTC. As protein: CASSVGGGLETQYF.

This clone was observed once. This CDR3 reads CASSTPRSDRKNYGYTF. The CDR3 DNA follows: TGTGCCAGTAGTACGCCGCGTTCGGACAGAAAAAATTATGGCTACACCTTC. This sequence joins TRBV19 and TRBJ1-2, with D perhaps matching TRBD1 (6 bases). This CDR3 comprises 17 residues. With 4 bases removed from V and 5 bases from J, the gap between germline ends came to 23 bases. Germline assignment: CDR1 LNHDA and CDR2 SQIVND (reference sequence).

The rearrangement joins TRBV4-1 to TRBJ1-5; a weak D match, TRBD1 (5 bases). The CDR3 covers 15 residues. Per germline, CDR1 MGHRA and CDR2 YSYEKL. Trimming cost V 1 base and J 0 bases, with 7 bases left between them. In DNA, the CDR3 is TGCGCCAGCAGCCAAGGACAGAATAGCAATCAGCCCCAGCATTTT. It specifies CASSQGQNSNQPQHF.

The rearrangement uses TRBV7-3 and TRBJ2-2; D is possibly TRBD1 (6 bases). Germline V gene sequence: CDR1 SGHTA, CDR2 FQGTGA. This CDR3 region has 14 residues. The V and J ends lost 5 bases and 4 bases respectively, with 11 bases between them. This chain's CDR3 is CASSRTATTGELFF. The CDR3 coding sequence is TGTGCCAGCAGCAGGACAGCGACCACCGGGGAGCTGTTTTTT. Full variable domain (remainder filled in from reference TRBV7-3 and TRBJ2-2): GAGVSQTPSNKVTEKGKYVELRCDPISGHTALYWYRQSLGQGPEFLIYFQGTGAADDSGLPNDRFFAVRPEGSVSTLKIQRTERGDSAVYLCASSRTATTGELFFGEGSRLTVL.

The genes are TRBV19 and TRBJ1-1; TRBD1 aligns across 7 bases. V dropped 3 bases and J dropped 5; count of bases not matched to a gene: 9. Germline-derived CDR1 and CDR2 are LNHDA and SQIVND (reference sequence). This CDR3 is built from 15 residues. As DNA, the CDR3 is TGTGCCAGTAGTATTGGGACAGTCGTATTAACTGAAGCTTTCTTT. It codes for CASSIGTVVLTEAFF.

CDR3 DNA: TGTGCCAGCAGTCCGGGGCTAGCGTATCAAGAGACCCAGTACTTC. This gives the protein CASSPGLAYQETQYF. The rearrangement joins TRBV6-5 to TRBJ2-5, with TRBD2 as a possible D gene (6 bases). The V and J ends lost 5 bases and 2 bases respectively, with 15 bases between them. CDR1 and CDR2 from the germline V gene are MNHEY and SVGAGI. The CDR3 is made up of 15 amino acids.

V and J are TRBV15 and TRBJ2-3, with 8 bases identical to TRBD2. The CDR3 contains 16 residues. Germline-derived CDR1 and CDR2 are LNHNV and YYDKDF (reference sequence). Germline trimming cut 3 bases from V and 6 bases from J; bases unmatched to any gene: 11. CDR3 protein: CATSRGSRGGFDTQYF. In DNA, the CDR3 is TGTGCCACCAGCAGGGGGTCTCGGGGGGGCTTCGATACGCAGTATTTT.

The genes are TRBV7-9 and TRBJ1-1; 7 bases are shared with TRBD1. The V and J ends lost 7 bases and 2 bases, in that order; junction bases with no gene match: 10. The germline CDR1 and CDR2 sequences are SEHNR and FQNEAQ (reference sequence). The CDR3 length is 15 residues. CDR3 in amino acids: CASTHTAGGNTEAFF. CDR3 nucleotides: TGTGCCAGCACCCATACGGCAGGGGGAAACACTGAAGCTTTCTTT.

There are a few counts of this clone. DNA for the CDR3: TGTGCCAGCAGGGGACAGGAGGGAACTAATGAAAAACTGTTTTTT. Amino acid sequence: CASRGQEGTNEKLFF. This rearrangement joins TRBV9 to TRBJ1-4; 8 bases align to TRBD1. CDR1 is SGDLS and CDR2 is YYNGEE in the germline V gene. V lost 5 bases to trimming and J lost 1 base; unmatched junction nucleotides: 4. This CDR3 region has 15 residues. The whole variable domain, remainder taken from reference TRBV9 and TRBJ1-4, is DSGVTQTPKHLITATGQRVTLRCSPRSGDLSVYWYQQSLDQGLQFLIQYYNGEERAKGNILERFSAQQFPDLHSELNLSSLELGDSALYFCASRGQEGTNEKLFFGSGTQLSVL.

The chain carries TRBV6-5 and TRBJ2-1, with TRBD2 identical over 13 bases. Germline V CDR1 and CDR2: MNHEY, SVGAGI. Trimming cost V 2 bases and J 4 bases; bases outside gene matches: 2. The CDR3 totals 16 residues. CDR3 in DNA: TGTGCCAGCAGTTACGGGACTAGCGGGGAGTACAATGAGCAGTTCTTC. Translated, it gives CASSYGTSGEYNEQFF.

The rearrangement joins TRBV6-6 to TRBJ2-7; no clear D gene. This CDR3 region has 12 residues. Germline values: CDR1 MNHNY, CDR2 SVGAGI (reference sequence). Trimming shortened V by 5 bases and J by 5 bases, and 10 bases separated the two germline ends. The CDR3 is CASSDSPHEQYF. CDR3 bases: TGTGCCAGCAGTGATAGTCCTCACGAGCAGTACTTC.

The chain has TRBV4-1 and TRBJ2-7, with D perhaps TRBD1 (5 bases). Per germline, CDR1 MGHRA and CDR2 YSYEKL. This CDR3 has 15 residues. V gave up 1 base and J gave up 7 bases, with 17 bases separating them. DNA of the CDR3: TGCGCCAGCAGCCAAGCGTCAGGGTGGTACGGAGAGCAGTACTTC. Translation gives CASSQASGWYGEQYF.

This chain links TRBV5-1 with TRBJ1-1; 11 positions agree with TRBD1. CDR1 and CDR2 (germline): SGHRS, YFSETQ. V dropped 0 bases and J dropped 6; count of bases not matched to a gene: 10. The length of the CDR3 is 17 residues. The CDR3 bases are TGCGCCAGCAGCTTGGGGGACAGGGGGTCCCACTCTGCTGAAGCTTTCTTT. It codes for CASSLGDRGSHSAEAFF.

This clone was recorded only once. The chain couples TRBV6-6 to TRBJ1-1, with TRBD1 matching over 7 bases. Losses at the gene ends were 5 bases for V and 0 bases for J; bases not matched to a gene: 6. CDR3 size: 15 residues. Germline loops: CDR1 MNHNY, CDR2 SVGAGI (reference sequence). This chain's CDR3 is CASSDQTGLNTEAFF. Here the CDR3 DNA reads TGTGCCAGCAGTGACCAGACAGGGCTGAACACTGAAGCTTTCTTT.